This T cell receptor beta chain was captured by sequencing in a study of blood T cell repertoires in COVID-19. Looking at the study overall: Collection of acute and convalescent COVID-19 samples took place in the United States, Italy and Spain.

In the original workflow: Estimation of nucleated cell counts was performed using reference gene primer amplification. Profiling relied on immunoSEQ multiplex PCR, and the TCRdb table lists in-frame clones only, not all of them. V, J and clone size derive from that table, while D and trimming were established from the DNA sequence. The sample lists roughly 200,000 clones, about 90% occurring once. The CDR3 has 15 residues. Germline CDR1 reads MDHEN; CDR2 reads SYDVKM. V dropped 3 bases and J dropped 4; count of bases not matched to a gene: 6. J is TRBJ2-7 and V is TRBV28; the match to TRBD1 covers 10 bases. Sample: peripheral blood. This TCR was sampled from a young man with active or convalescent COVID-19. The CDR3 loop reads CASSFRQGAFYEQYF. DNA of the CDR3: TGTGCCAGCAGTTTTAGACAGGGGGCGTTTTACGAGCAGTACTTC.